One sample yielded the 16 T cell receptor beta chains listed below, sequenced in a study of beta chain features in type 1 diabetes. Reverse transcription of all isolated RNA meant that expressed TCRB transcripts were sequenced. Measured with immunoSEQ multiplex PCR; TCRdb has only the in-frame clones, and not every one. The sample contains 900,000 or so clones, about a sixth of which appear only once. The sequencing sample was made of naive CD4+ T cells from blood. The receptors come from a woman younger than 30 in good health.

This chain joins TRBV4-3 and TRBJ2-5; TRBD2 is a possible D gene (6 bases). Germline CDR1 LGHNA, CDR2 YSLEER. The V and J ends lost 1 base and 5 bases respectively, with 17 bases between them. The CDR3 sequence is 16 residues long. The CDR3 here is CASSQVLGPGRETQYF. CDR3 nucleotide sequence: TGCGCCAGCAGCCAAGTTCTGGGGCCGGGGAGGGAGACCCAGTACTTC.

This clone has a single count. The chain links TRBV5-4 to TRBJ1-1; TRBD1 is a possible D gene (5 bases). The CDR3 covers 15 residues. V was trimmed by 3 bases and J by 1 base, leaving 13 bases between them. CDR1 is SGHNT, CDR2 YYREEE, per germline (reference sequence). The CDR3 is CASSSVSQGNTEAFF. For the CDR3, the DNA is TGTGCCAGCAGCTCGGTGTCCCAGGGGAACACTGAAGCTTTCTTT.

This clone was seen a few times. The chain is built from TRBV5-4 and TRBJ2-3, with unresolved D. Germline CDR1 and CDR2: SGHNT and YYREEE (reference sequence). Deletions cut 4 bases from V and 4 bases from J, with 10 bases between. The CDR3 has 13 residues. Here the CDR3 DNA reads TGTGCCAGCAGCCTGATGGGCCCAGATACGCAGTATTTT. This gives the protein CASSLMGPDTQYF.

Only a few counts were recorded for this clone. This sequence joins TRBV23-1 and TRBJ2-7; 7 nucleotides agree with TRBD2. TRBV23-1 is reported as an ORF; its role is uncertain. The CDR3 length is 16 residues. The trim removed 0 bases at V and 2 bases at J, leaving 7 bases unmatched. CDR3 residues: CASSQSAQRDTYEQYF. The DNA for the CDR3 is TGCGCCAGCAGTCAATCAGCCCAGCGGGATACCTACGAGCAGTACTTC.

This rearrangement joins TRBV7-3 to TRBJ2-3; 14 nucleotides match TRBD2. CDR3 size: 18 residues. Trimming cost V 8 bases and J 6 bases; bases outside gene matches: 16. The germline V gene has CDR1 SGHTA and CDR2 FQGTGA. This CDR3 is CASAGTSGSLSSLDTQYF. The CDR3 DNA is TGTGCCAGCGCAGGGACTAGCGGGAGTTTAAGTTCATTGGATACGCAGTATTTT.

The chain couples TRBV18 to TRBJ2-1; TRBD2 might be the D (6 bases). V was clipped by 6 bases and J by 0 bases, with 24 bases between them. Per the germline V gene, CDR1 is KGHSH and CDR2 is LQKENI. This CDR3 region has 19 residues. CDR3 loop: CASSLRWKTAGSSYNEQFF. The CDR3 DNA is TGTGCCAGCTCCCTGCGGTGGAAGACAGCGGGTAGCTCCTACAATGAGCAGTTCTTC. Combining the CDR3 with reference TRBV18 and TRBJ2-1 gives the whole variable domain NAGVMQNPRHLVRRRGQEARLRCSPMKGHSHVYWYRQLPEEGLKFMVYLQKENIIDESGMPKERFSAEFPKEGPSILRIQQVVRGDSAAYFCASSLRWKTAGSSYNEQFFGPGTRLTVL.

This clone was seen a few times. This chain joins TRBV7-9 and TRBJ2-3; 9 positions match TRBD2. Per germline, CDR1 SEHNR and CDR2 FQNEAQ (reference sequence). The length of the CDR3 is 14 residues. V lost 7 bases, J lost 1 base, and 3 bases stayed unmatched. The CDR3 nucleotides read TGTGCCAGCACTCAGCGGGAGGGCACAGATACGCAGTATTTT. As protein: CASTQREGTDTQYF.

The gene calls are TRBV4-1 and TRBJ2-6; TRBD1 matches 10 bases. The germline CDR1 and CDR2 sequences are MGHRA and YSYEKL. Trimming at V came to 4 bases and at J to 2 bases, leaving 5 bases not matched to a gene. The CDR3 runs 17 residues. The CDR3 bases are TGCGCCAGCAGCCCGGGACAGGGGAGCGCTGGGGCCAACGTCCTGACTTTC. Amino acid sequence: CASSPGQGSAGANVLTF.

V and J are TRBV19 and TRBJ2-7; 7 bases are shared with TRBD2. V dropped 1 base and J dropped 1; count of bases not matched to a gene: 4. Germline V gives CDR1 LNHDA, CDR2 SQIVND (reference sequence). CDR3 length equals 15 residues. The CDR3 bases are TGTGCCAGTAGTATAGCAGCTAGCGGATCCTACGAGCAGTACTTC. Protein product: CASSIAASGSYEQYF.

The chain employs TRBV27 and TRBJ1-5, with TRBD1 as a possible D gene (5 bases). The CDR3 has 15 amino acids. Germline V gene sequence: CDR1 MNHEY, CDR2 SMNVEV (reference sequence). V lost 2 bases and J lost 7, with 15 bases in between. CDR3 region: CASSLEPGMHQPQHF. The CDR3 DNA reads as TGTGCCAGCAGTTTAGAACCAGGGATGCACCAGCCCCAGCATTTT.

The V call is TRBV28, the J call TRBJ2-7; D is possibly TRBD1 or TRBD2 (5 bases each). Trimming pared 6 bases from V and 6 bases from J, leaving 15 bases between. In germline, CDR1 is MDHEN, CDR2 SYDVKM. This CDR3 comprises 13 residues. This chain's CDR3 is CASRLPGSGEQYF. For the CDR3, the DNA is TGTGCCAGCAGACTACCAGGGAGCGGCGAGCAGTACTTC.

This clone was picked up one time. J is TRBJ1-1 and V is TRBV18; the match to TRBD1 covers 7 bases. The germline V gene has CDR1 KGHSH and CDR2 LQKENI. J was trimmed by 1 base and V by 4 bases; bases with no gene match: 3. This CDR3 region has 14 residues. CDR3 coding DNA: TGTGCCAGCTCACTCCGGACAGGGAACACTGAAGCTTTCTTT. It specifies CASSLRTGNTEAFF.

This clone has only a few counts. The gene calls are TRBV4-3 and TRBJ2-7; D might be TRBD1 or TRBD2, each matching 5 bases. The CDR3 covers 16 residues. Per germline, CDR1 LGHNA and CDR2 YSLEER. Trimming removed 2 bases at V and 0 bases at J, with 14 bases between. The CDR3 sequence is CASSQTGTLSSYEQYF. CDR3 in DNA: TGCGCCAGCAGCCAAACCGGGACCCTGAGCTCCTACGAGCAGTACTTC.

The gene calls are TRBV28 and TRBJ2-5; 12 nucleotides agree with TRBD2. This CDR3 is built from 17 residues. Trimming at V came to 10 bases and at J to 4 bases, leaving 16 bases not matched to a gene. CDR1 is MDHEN, CDR2 SYDVKM, per germline. The DNA of the CDR3 is TGTGCCACCCGGGAGAAGAGACTAGCGGGAGCTGGAGAGACCCAGTACTTC. Protein sequence: CATREKRLAGAGETQYF.

The CDR3 loop is CASSFFEADTQYF. CDR3 sequence (DNA): TGTGCCAGCAGCTTTTTCGAAGCAGATACGCAGTATTTT. This chain joins TRBV7-2 and TRBJ2-3, with D unresolved. The germline CDR1 and CDR2 sequences are SGHTA and FQGNSA. The V end lost 3 bases, the J end lost 4 bases, and 8 bases lay between the germline ends. CDR3 length: 13 amino acids.

The V gene is TRBV7-9, the J gene TRBJ1-1, with TRBD1 matching 7 bases. The germline gives CDR1 SEHNR, CDR2 FQNEAQ (reference sequence). V gave up 7 bases and J gave up 4 bases; unmatched junction bases: 6. The CDR3 runs 13 residues. This chain's CDR3 is CASIQGGFTEAFF. The CDR3, as DNA: TGTGCCAGCATCCAGGGGGGGTTCACTGAAGCTTTCTTT.